This entry lists 6 T cell receptor beta chains sequenced from one sample in a study of glioma-infiltrating T cells. Using RNA template, CDR3s of TCR alpha and beta were amplified with iRepertoire arm-PCR. TCRdb redid the calling of the multiplex PCR reads with MiXCR, one entry per CDR3 protein. Of under 130,000 distinct CDR3 sequences listed, roughly 30% are singletons. Sequencing input: glioma tissue, nonneoplastic brain tissue, or PBMCs (not recorded which). These receptors all come from a human donor with low-grade glioma or glioblastoma, undergoing nonglioma brain surgery, or in good health (not recorded which).

This clonotype was picked up many times. The chain recombines TRBV15 with TRBJ2-7, with D unresolved. Germline V gene data show CDR1 as LNHNV and CDR2 as YYDKDF (reference sequence). V lost 0 bases and J lost 2, with 14 bases in between. This CDR3 has 16 amino acids. This chain's CDR3 is CATSRDMGLLAYEQYF. The CDR3 bases are TGTGCCACCAGCAGAGATATGGGCCTCCTTGCCTACGAGCAGTACTTC. The whole variable domain, remainder taken from reference TRBV15 and TRBJ2-7, is DAMVIQNPRYQVTQFGKPVTLSCSQTLNHNVMYWYQQKSSQAPKLLFHYYDKDFNNEADTPDNFQSRRPNTSFCFLDIRSPGLGDTAMYLCATSRDMGLLAYEQYFGPGTRLTVT.

V is TRBV6-2 or TRBV6-3 and J is TRBJ2-1; possibly TRBD2 for D (6 bases). This CDR3 is 16 amino acids long. Germline values: CDR1 MNHEY, CDR2 SVGEGT. Between the trimmed V and J ends, which lost 2 bases and 0 bases, there was a span of 11 bases. This CDR3 reads CASSYRTGVSYNEQFF. The CDR3 bases are TGTGCCAGCAGTTACAGAACGGGGGTCTCCTACAATGAGCAGTTCTTC.

Turning to this clonotype: A much larger clone sits a single nucleotide away, making a read error possible. This rearrangement joins TRBV7-2 to TRBJ2-3; D call uncertain. CDR3 length equals 12 residues. Germline CDR1 is SGHTA and CDR2 is FQGNSA. CDR3 amino acids: CASSPYSDTEYF. CDR3 DNA: TGTGCCAGCAGCCCATATTCAGATACGGAGTATTTT.

This clonotype has a handful of counts. One base away lies a much larger clone, so this may be a sequencing read error. Since no conserved phenylalanine or tryptophan closes the CDR3, a read error is the likely cause. For the CDR3, the DNA is TGTGCCAGCAGTGAAGCGGCAGGGAGCTCCTACAATGAGCAGTTCCTC. Translated: CASSEAAGSSYNEQFL. The J gene is TRBJ2-1, the V gene TRBV6-1; TRBD1 or TRBD2 may be the D gene (5 bases each). V lost 0 bases to trimming and J lost 0 bases, with 9 bases between them. Germline V CDR1 and CDR2: MNHNS, SASEGT. This CDR3 region has 16 residues.

The chain carries TRBV7-9 and TRBJ2-7; 13 nucleotides align to TRBD2. The J call may be in error: the DNA end matches TRBJ2-1 better. CDR1 is SEHNR, CDR2 FQNEAQ, per germline (reference sequence). The CDR3 extends over 14 amino acids. The CDR3 bases are TGTGCCGGGGGGACTAGCGGGGAGAACAATGAGCAGTTCTTC. Protein sequence: CAGGTSGENNEQFF.

This clonotype was observed many times. The rearrangement links TRBV12-3 or TRBV12-4 to TRBJ2-2; D may be TRBD2 (5 bases). The CDR3 has 13 residues. V was clipped by 6 bases and J by 6 bases, with 11 bases between them. Written as DNA, the CDR3 is TGTGCCAGCAGCCTCAGGACTTCCGGGGAGCTGTTTTTT. Translated, it gives CASSLRTSGELFF.